This T cell receptor (beta chain) was captured by sequencing in a study of shared clonotypes between healthy human individuals. The overall study: Used for every donor were three CD4 naive, three CD4 memory, two CD8 naive and one CD8 memory plate.

The study's findings and limits: A handful of donors showed sharing of approximately 4.7% of naive CD4 clonotypes.

The germline gives CDR1 ENHRY, CDR2 SYGVKD. The V gene end was trimmed by 3 bases and the J gene end by 8 bases; junction bases not matched to a gene: 4. The CDR3 is 14 amino acids. A remark on this clone: Antigen unknown.

All donors were Caucasian adults living in Nashville, Tennessee. CD45RA-negative memory and CD45RA+ naive subsets were split from the CD4+ cells. The protocol was immunoSEQ multiplex PCR, while the TCRdb copy is restricted to in-frame clones and leaves out a portion. The sample shows under 2,500,000 clones, nearly 97% of them seen only once. The sample consisted of naive CD4+ T cells sorted from blood. Subset in this sample: CD45RA+ positively selected. The V gene is TRBV10-3, the J gene TRBJ1-4, with 9 bases matching TRBD1. This clonotype was sampled from a man between 18 and 29 years old in good health. This CDR3 reads CAISDGTGWEKLFF. The CDR3 bases are TGTGCCATCAGTGATGGGACAGGGTGGGAAAAACTGTTTTTT.